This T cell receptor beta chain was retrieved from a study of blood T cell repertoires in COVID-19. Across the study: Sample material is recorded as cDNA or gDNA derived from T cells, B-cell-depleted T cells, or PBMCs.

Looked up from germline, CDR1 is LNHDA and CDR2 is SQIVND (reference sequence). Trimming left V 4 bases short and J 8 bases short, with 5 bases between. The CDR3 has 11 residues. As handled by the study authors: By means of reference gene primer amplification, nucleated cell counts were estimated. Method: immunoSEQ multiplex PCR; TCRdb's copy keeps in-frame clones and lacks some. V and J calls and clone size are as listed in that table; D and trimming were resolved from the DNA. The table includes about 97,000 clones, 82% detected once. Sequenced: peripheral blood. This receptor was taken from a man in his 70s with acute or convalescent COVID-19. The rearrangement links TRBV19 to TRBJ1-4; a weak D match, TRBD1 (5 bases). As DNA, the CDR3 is TGTGCCAGTAGTAGGACAGAAAAACTGTTTTTT. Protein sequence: CASSRTEKLFF.